This T cell receptor beta chain was profiled in a study of shared clonotypes between healthy human individuals (dated by TCRdb to about 2020). Some background on the complete study: The cohort comprised a couple of women and three men aged 18 to 49 years. To estimate repertoire size and how much clonotypes are shared between individuals, the study performed deep sequencing of blood TCR repertoires from five healthy adults. Libraries were prepared and TCR repertoires were sequenced by different laboratories using diverse techniques, in order to increase sequencing depth and limit assay-specific biases. Leukapheresis yielded between about 0.9 and 9.5 billion PBMCs per donor.

Using the deep immunoSEQ assay, TCR CDR3 regions were amplified from genomic DNA by multiplex PCR. Genomic DNA extracted from each cell subset was distributed evenly over all wells of several immunoSEQ 96-well plates, and each plate served as one replicate. For unsorted PBMC, 250 to 350 ng of genomic DNA, equivalent to about 30,000 T cell genomes, went into each replicate PCR. Unsorted PBMC genomic DNA was sequenced across ten immunoSEQ deep assay plates. Purified libraries were measured with a Qubit 3.0 fluorometer, size-checked on a Bioanalyzer 2100, and measured again with the KAPA Library Quantification kit. A separate single-read 150-cycle Illumina NextSeq 550 flow cell was used to sequence each immunoSEQ 96-well plate. The study's processing was this. The immunoSEQ output contained only junctional sequences without quality scores, so filtering could not match that applied to full-length reads. Sequences were annotated with PyIR, a Python wrapper for IgBLAST v1.9, using IMGT germline references to assign V/J genes and CDR3. Any read was removed if the V/J assignment was weak (E-value above 1e-6), the CDR3 was missing, or the read contained stop codons, out-of-frame junctions, or ambiguous translated residues. V3J clonotypes were defined as sequences sharing an identical inferred V gene, J gene, and CDR3 amino acid sequence. The percentage overlap between two repertoires was calculated by dividing the number of shared unique clonotypes by the size of the smaller repertoire. Richness of each repertoire was evaluated using RTK rarefaction, the Chao1 estimator, and Recon v2.1 estimates of unobserved clonotypes. TCRdb re-hosts the immuneACCESS table, in-frame sequences only. Its copies lack some clones; in the studies checked, an unresolved V gene accounts for under half of them, and the cause for the rest is not known. D and trimming come from the DNA, and the V and J calls and clone size come from that table. Here the sample has about 560,000 clones; around 77% occur a single time. Clones ranked in the top ten supply around 11% of the sample.

From V the trimming removes 4 bases and from J it removes 2 bases, while the gene matches leave 11 bases of the junction unaccounted for. The germline V gene (reference sequence) gives CDR1 as SEHNR and CDR2 as FQNEAQ. From the cysteine through the phenylalanine, the CDR3 covers 17 amino acids. The retained sequence is limited to the CDR3, 51 bases, with the frame set at the first base. Details on this clone: Its specific antigen is unknown. The record has no base qualities; no much larger clone is one base away.

Donors were healthy HIV-negative adults with no recently reported acute infections or vaccinations. Every donor was a Caucasian adult residing in Nashville, Tennessee, USA. For unsorted samples, approximately 84 million PBMCs were counted, and genomic DNA was extracted using the QIAamp DNA Blood Mini kit. After blood collection by leukapheresis, PBMCs were isolated using Ficoll-Histopaque density gradient centrifugation and then cryopreserved in the vapor phase of liquid nitrogen. Results the study describes overall, beyond this receptor: Because the study included a small number of donors, the genetic and exposure-history diversity represented was limited. Only blood was sampled, and tissue TCR repertoires likely differ from those in blood. Based on pairwise subsampling, the degree of clonotype sharing among donors was expected to be affected by sequencing depth.

Sequencing was done on a sample of PBMCs. The sequence came from a woman in her thirties or forties in good health. Some clones in this sample may be carry-over from other donors' samples. The sequence is built from TRBV7-9 and TRBJ2-5, with 9 bases matching TRBD2. The CDR3 is CASSSGLAHPSQETQYF. The DNA sequence is as follows: TGTGCCAGCAGCTCGGGACTAGCCCACCCCTCGCAAGAGACCCAGTACTTC. Supplemented by the reference TRBV7-9 and TRBJ2-5 proteins around the CDR3, the complete variable domain is DTGVSQNPRHKITKRGQNVTFRCDPISEHNRLYWYRQTLGQGPEFLTYFQNEAQLEKSRLLSDRFSAERPKGSFSTLEIQRTEQGDSAMYLCASSSGLAHPSQETQYFGPGTRLLVL.